What follows are 25 T cell receptor beta chains derived from one specimen sequenced in a study of molecular identifiers for immune sequencing clone quantification. TCRdb redid the calling of the PCR reads with MiXCR, one entry per CDR3 protein. The sample has around 54,000 distinct CDR3 sequences; about 23% are singletons. Sequences were obtained from naive CD8+ T cells from blood, with Jurkat cell RNA spiked in. Subset described: FACS-sorted CD8+CD4-CCR7+CD45RA+ naive T cells. All receptors come from a human donor in good health. Some libraries in this study had Jurkat cell RNA spiked in.

Details on this clonotype: With a much larger clone just one base away, this may be a read error. The gene calls are TRBV6-6 and TRBJ2-1; D is uncertain. CDR1 MNHNY and CDR2 SVGAGI come from the germline V gene (reference sequence). This CDR3 spans 14 amino acids. For the CDR3, the DNA is TGTCCCAGCAGTTCCGGAGTCCAGTTGGGTGAGCAGTTCTTC. Residues: CPSSSGVQLGEQFF.

The chain employs TRBV14 and TRBJ1-3, with D unresolved. V was cut by 1 base and J by 1 base, with 2 bases left in between. The CDR3 sequence is 13 residues long. Germline-derived CDR1 and CDR2 are SGHDN and FVKESK. DNA of the CDR3: TGTGCCAGCAGCCAAGGGTCTGGAAACACCATATATTTT. It translates to CASSQGSGNTIYF.

This clonotype was seen more than once but under ten times. The chain uses TRBV28 and TRBJ1-6, with 7 positions matching TRBD1. The J segment lost 10 bases and the V segment lost 5 bases, leaving 20 bases of the junction unmatched. The CDR3 covers 18 residues. CDR1 is MDHEN and CDR2 is SYDVKM in the germline V gene. CDR3 loop: CASSTTEQGRDLFSPLHF. The DNA of the CDR3 is TGTGCCAGCAGTACGACGGAACAGGGGCGAGACCTTTTCTCACCCCTCCACTTT.

A few counts support this clonotype. The chain joins TRBV6-2 or TRBV6-3 to TRBJ2-7; TRBD1 matches 7 bases. The germline gives CDR1 MNHEY, CDR2 SVGEGT. V trimming: 7 bases; J trimming: 6 bases; junction bases outside the gene matches: 12. The CDR3 covers 14 residues. CDR3 sequence (DNA): TGTGCCAGCACCACCTCGACAGGGTGGCTCGAGCAGTACTTC. Translation gives CASTTSTGWLEQYF.

This clonotype was counted between two and nine times. V and J are TRBV4-1 and TRBJ2-7; no firm D call. Germline CDR1 reads MGHRA; CDR2 reads YSYEKL. The CDR3 is 14 residues long. V dropped 2 bases and J dropped 0 bases, with 8 bases sitting between them. The CDR3 DNA reads TGCGCCAGCAGCCAATATCAGAACTCCTACGAGCAGTACTTC. It codes for CASSQYQNSYEQYF.

This clonotype has at least ten counts. This chain connects TRBV5-1 to TRBJ2-7; D remains unclear. This CDR3 comprises 14 residues. The germline gives CDR1 SGHRS, CDR2 YFSETQ. The V gene lost 0 bases and the J gene lost 2 bases, with 9 bases spanning the gap. CDR3 DNA sequence: TGCGCCAGCAGCTTGGGGGCTGTAACCTACGAGCAGTACTTC. Amino acid sequence: CASSLGAVTYEQYF.

Many counts were recorded for this clonotype. The chain is built from TRBV29-1 and TRBJ2-7, with TRBD1 matching over 7 bases. Losses at the gene ends were 4 bases for V and 2 bases for J; bases not matched to a gene: 11. The length of the CDR3 is 15 residues. Germline loops: CDR1 SQVTM, CDR2 ANQGSEA. The chain's CDR3 is CSVALSDRPTYEQYF. The DNA for the CDR3 is TGCAGCGTTGCCCTGTCGGACAGGCCCACCTACGAGCAGTACTTC.

This clonotype came up many times. The CDR3 DNA is TGCGCCAGCAGCCAAGGGTTAGCGGCTAGCACAGATACGCAGTATTTT. It is translated as CASSQGLAASTDTQYF. The chain is built from TRBV4-3 and TRBJ2-3; tentative D call: TRBD2 (6 bases). V was shortened by 1 base and J by 0 bases, with 11 bases between the two germline ends. The germline V gene encodes CDR1 LGHNA and CDR2 YSLEER. This CDR3 region has 16 residues.

A word on this clonotype: This sequence may be a read error, since a much larger clone differs from it by one base. The chain carries TRBV27 and TRBJ2-3, with D hard to call. CDR1 MNHEY and CDR2 SMNVEV come from the germline V gene (reference sequence). CDR3 length: 14 amino acids. Trimming shortened V by 6 bases and J by 4 bases, and 14 bases separated the two germline ends. The DNA of the CDR3 is TGTGCCAGCAGCCGCACCCCTTACCCAGATACGCAGTATTTT. Protein: CASSRTPYPDTQYF.

This clonotype was observed many times. V and J are TRBV25-1 and TRBJ1-1; 12 bases fit TRBD1. CDR1 MGHDK and CDR2 SYGVNS come from the germline V gene. V was pared by 5 bases and J by 4 bases, with 5 bases of the junction left unmatched. This CDR3 spans 15 amino acids. CDR3 sequence reads: CASSQGQGAGTEAFF. In nucleotides, the CDR3 is TGTGCCAGCAGTCAGGGACAGGGGGCGGGCACTGAAGCTTTCTTT.

As for this clonotype: A single base separates this from a much larger clone, so it may be a read error. The chain has TRBV29-1 and TRBJ2-1, with a weak D call TRBD2 (5 bases). CDR1 is SQVTM, CDR2 ANQGSEA, per germline. The CDR3 spans 13 residues. The V gene lost 3 bases and the J gene lost 12 bases, with 18 bases spanning the gap. For the CDR3, the DNA is TGCAGCGTTGATCCCAGCCGGGCGGGTGTGCAGTTCTTC. The encoded protein is CSVDPSRAGVQFF.

This clonotype was detected only once. A much bigger clone sits one base away, suggesting this may be a read error. The V call is TRBV19, the J call TRBJ2-3; 12 positions match TRBD2. Germline assignment: CDR1 LNHDA and CDR2 SQIVND (reference sequence). Trimming cost V 3 bases and J 3 bases; bases outside gene matches: 10. CDR3 length: 18 amino acids. The CDR3 is CASSIRTSGTVATDTQYF. The CDR3 DNA is TGTGCCAGTAGTATTCGGACTAGCGGGACCGTGGCTACAGATACGCAGTATTTT.

The CDR3 DNA reads TGCGCCAGCAGCCAAGAAGGACTAGCGGGAGCGTCTAGGCAGTATTTT. Its protein product is CASSQEGLAGASRQYF. The gene calls are TRBV4-1 and TRBJ2-3, with 13 bases lining up with TRBD2. The germline gives CDR1 MGHRA, CDR2 YSYEKL. Germline trimming cut 0 bases from V and 11 bases from J; bases unmatched to any gene: 8. The CDR3 runs 16 residues.

Ten or more counts support this clonotype. The chain couples TRBV4-3 to TRBJ2-3; 12 nucleotides line up with TRBD2. With 3 bases clipped from V and 5 bases from J, the junction kept 9 bases outside the gene matches. Germline lookup yields CDR1 LGHNA and CDR2 YSLEER. The CDR3 is 17 residues long. Here the CDR3 reads CASSQILLAGGEDTQYF. The CDR3 bases are TGCGCCAGCAGCCAGATATTACTAGCGGGAGGTGAAGATACGCAGTATTTT.

This clonotype was recorded many times. The V gene is TRBV4-3, the J gene TRBJ2-7, with 10 bases that match TRBD1. Germline CDR1 is LGHNA and CDR2 is YSLEER. V gave up 4 bases and J gave up 3 bases; unmatched junction bases: 3. This CDR3 region has 14 residues. The CDR3 sequence is CASSPGQGYYEQYF. DNA for the CDR3: TGCGCCAGCAGCCCGGGACAGGGGTACTACGAGCAGTACTTC.

This clonotype was counted between two and nine times. This chain uses TRBV6-6 with TRBJ2-3; 10 nucleotides line up with TRBD2. There are 17 residues in the CDR3. Germline CDR1 and CDR2: MNHNY and SVGAGI (reference sequence). V was clipped by 2 bases and J by 2 bases; unmatched bases: 7. The CDR3 protein is CASSYTIAGGPTDTQYF. The CDR3 DNA reads TGTGCCAGCAGTTACACTATAGCGGGAGGCCCCACAGATACGCAGTATTTT.

With respect to this clonotype: Germline and junction disagree at one end, which may indicate a read error. V gene TRBV6-5 combines with J gene TRBJ1-5; D gene uncertain. From germline, CDR1 is MNHEY and CDR2 SVGAGI. The CDR3 contains 14 residues. The CDR3: CAGSLRASNQPQHF. Here the CDR3 DNA reads TGTGCCGGCAGCCTACGGGCCTCAAATCAGCCCCAGCATTTT.

This clonotype was seen repeatedly, ten times or more. The chain has TRBV6-2 or TRBV6-3 and TRBJ2-7; the match to TRBD2 covers 8 bases. This CDR3 has 15 residues. J was trimmed by 3 bases and V by 7 bases; bases with no gene match: 11. Germline CDR1 reads MNHEY; CDR2 reads SVGEGT. The CDR3 sequence is CASNREAGAIYEQYF. The CDR3 DNA is TGTGCCAGCAACAGGGAAGCGGGGGCGATCTACGAGCAGTACTTC.

This clonotype showed up many times. The rearrangement uses TRBV6-5 and TRBJ1-5; D perhaps matches TRBD1 (5 bases). This CDR3 has 15 amino acids. Per the germline V gene, CDR1 is MNHEY and CDR2 is SVGAGI. V dropped 2 bases and J dropped 4 bases, with 12 bases sitting between them. CDR3 DNA: TGTGCCAGCAGTTACGGTGGGGACGTTAATCAGCCCCAGCATTTT. Amino acids: CASSYGGDVNQPQHF.

This clonotype was seen repeatedly, ten times or more. V usage is TRBV7-9 and J usage is TRBJ2-7, with D unclear. V was shortened by 0 bases and J by 2 bases, with 8 bases between the two germline ends. The CDR3 contains 14 residues. Germline V gene lookup returns CDR1 SEHNR and CDR2 FQNEAQ (reference sequence). The CDR3 nucleotides read TGTGCCAGCAGCTTAGCGCAGGCCACCTACGAGCAGTACTTC. Translating it yields CASSLAQATYEQYF. Drawing the rest from reference TRBV7-9 and TRBJ2-7, the complete variable domain is DTGVSQNPRHKITKRGQNVTFRCDPISEHNRLYWYRQTLGQGPEFLTYFQNEAQLEKSRLLSDRFSAERPKGSFSTLEIQRTEQGDSAMYLCASSLAQATYEQYFGPGTRLTVT.

About this clonotype itself: This clone may be a read error of a much larger clone one base away. This chain links TRBV7-9 with TRBJ1-2; the match to TRBD1 covers 9 bases. The CDR3 length is 13 residues. CDR1 SEHNR and CDR2 FQNEAQ come from the germline V gene (reference sequence). The CDR3 nucleotides read TGTGCCAGCAGCTTAGGACAGGGGGACGGCTGCACCTTC. It translates to CASSLGQGDGCTF.

This clonotype was seen ten or more times. The V gene is TRBV27, the J gene TRBJ2-1; D not certain. There are 14 residues in the CDR3. The V gene's germline CDR1 is MNHEY and CDR2 SMNVEV (reference sequence). V dropped 4 bases and J dropped 4 bases, with 11 bases sitting between them. In nucleotides, the CDR3 is TGTGCCAGCAGTTCCGCCCGGAATTACAATGAGCAGTTCTTC. Encoded protein: CASSSARNYNEQFF.

This clonotype was detected ten times or more. The gene calls are TRBV7-9 and TRBJ2-1; D may be TRBD2 (5 bases). The CDR3 runs 15 residues. The V end lost 3 bases, the J end lost 3 bases, and 12 bases lay between the germline ends. The germline V gene has CDR1 SEHNR and CDR2 FQNEAQ (reference sequence). The CDR3 DNA follows: TGTGCCAGCAGCTTGGAGGACCTCTACTACAATGAGCAGTTCTTC. Translating gives CASSLEDLYYNEQFF.

This clonotype was recorded many times. The chain employs TRBV29-1 and TRBJ1-2; D unresolved. The CDR3 consists of 13 residues. V was clipped by 6 bases and J by 1 base, with 12 bases between them. From germline, CDR1 is SQVTM and CDR2 ANQGSEA. CDR3 DNA sequence: TGCAGCGTCGTGGGCAGATTTAACTATGGCTACACCTTC. This translates into CSVVGRFNYGYTF.

Notes on this clonotype: A much larger clone lies one base from this, so it may be a read error. The chain is built from TRBV2 and TRBJ2-7; a weak D match, TRBD2 (5 bases). Trimming took off 5 bases at V and 1 base at J, with 18 bases between the two ends. Germline lookup yields CDR1 SNHLY and CDR2 FYNNEI. This CDR3 spans 16 amino acids. The CDR3 bases are TGTGCCAGCAGTAAGGATGGGAGCTTACCGTCCTACGAGCAGTACTTC. This codes for CASSKDGSLPSYEQYF.